This paragraph reports one T cell receptor beta chain. The data belong to a study of OX40 agonist ivuxolimab in advanced cancers. Study summary: It was permissible to have had prior anti-PD-1, anti-PD-L1 or anti-CTLA-4 therapy, and approximately 41% had some.

TCRdb's table, derived via immunoSEQ multiplex PCR, lists solely in-frame clones and lacks some. The sample consists of about 150,000 clones, 85% to 95% of them appearing once. The CDR3 is 14 residues long. Germline CDR1 MDHEN, CDR2 SYDVKM. The V end lost 3 bases, the J end lost 1 base, and 8 bases lay between the germline ends. The origin of this receptor is an adult with an advanced solid tumor such as melanoma, head and neck, liver or kidney cancer. This specimen was CD4+ or CD8+ T cells sorted from blood, taken in a trial of the OX40 agonist ivuxolimab. This chain connects TRBV28 to TRBJ2-3; D is uncertain. The CDR3 DNA is TGTGCCAGCAGTTTGGGCCACCGCACAGATACGCAGTATTTT. Translation gives CASSLGHRTDTQYF. Complete variable domain (other parts from reference TRBV28 and TRBJ2-3): DVKVTQSSRYLVKRTGEKVFLECVQDMDHENMFWYRQDPGLGLRLIYFSYDVKMKEKGDIPEGYSVSREKKERFSLILESASTNQTSMYLCASSLGHRTDTQYFGPGTRLTVL.